This T cell receptor (beta chain) was identified in a study of blood T cell repertoires in COVID-19. Across the whole study: Researchers got acute and convalescent COVID-19 samples from the United States, Italy and Spain. T cells, B-cell-depleted T cells, or PBMCs provided the cDNA or gDNA that served as material.

As originally analysed: Amplifying reference gene primers gave estimates of nucleated cell counts. Repertoires were generated with immunoSEQ multiplex PCR, while TCRdb's copy carries only in-frame clones and drops some. That table is the source of V, J and clone size, and D and trimming were worked out from the DNA. The profile covers about 82,000 clones, with 85% appearing a single time and roughly 18% taken by the ten largest. From germline, CDR1 is MNHEY and CDR2 SVGAGI. This CDR3 has 13 residues. With 8 bases clipped from V and 8 bases from J, the junction kept 4 bases outside the gene matches. The chain joins TRBV6-5 to TRBJ1-4, with 11 bases fitting TRBD1. The receptor's source is a man older than 75 with active or convalescent COVID-19. What was sequenced was peripheral blood. DNA of the CDR3: TGTGCCAGCCAGGACAGGGGGCGCGAAAAACTGTTTTTT. Amino acids: CASQDRGREKLFF.